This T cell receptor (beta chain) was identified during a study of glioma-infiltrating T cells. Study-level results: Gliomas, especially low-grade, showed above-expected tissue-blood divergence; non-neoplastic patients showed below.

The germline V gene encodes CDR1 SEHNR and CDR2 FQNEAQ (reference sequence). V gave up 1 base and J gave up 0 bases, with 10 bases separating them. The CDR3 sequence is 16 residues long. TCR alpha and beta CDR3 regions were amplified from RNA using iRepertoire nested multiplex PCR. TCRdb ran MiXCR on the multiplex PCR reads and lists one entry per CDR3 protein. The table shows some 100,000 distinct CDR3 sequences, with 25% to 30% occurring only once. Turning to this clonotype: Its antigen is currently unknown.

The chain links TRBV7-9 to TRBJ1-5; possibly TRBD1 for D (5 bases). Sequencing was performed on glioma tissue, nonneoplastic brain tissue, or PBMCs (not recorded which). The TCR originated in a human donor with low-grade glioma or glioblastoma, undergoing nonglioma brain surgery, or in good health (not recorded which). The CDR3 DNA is TGTGCCAGCAGCTTAGGGGCAGGGTATAGCAATCAGCCCCAGCATTTT. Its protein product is CASSLGAGYSNQPQHF.